The T cell receptor (beta chain) under discussion was sequenced for a study of cytomegalovirus exposure and HLA in healthy donors. Study findings and constraints: The HLA-A and HLA-B alleles of most subjects were reportedly predicted accurately from TCR beta sequences. In a later analysis, CMV-associated beta chains were mostly HLA-associated, it appeared.

About this clone itself: Its specificity is unknown.

CDR3 length equals 15 residues. Trimming shortened V by 5 bases and J by 3 bases, and 14 bases separated the two germline ends. CDR1 and CDR2 (germline): MNHNS, SASEGT. PCR employed 60 Vbeta and 13 Jbeta primers. Repertoires were generated with immunoSEQ multiplex PCR, while TCRdb's copy carries only in-frame clones and drops some. The table has about 170,000 clones, approximately 72% seen once. All donors participated as healthy donors of bone marrow. This clonotype was obtained from a man in his forties in good health and CMV-seropositive. Input material: PBMCs. V and J are TRBV6-1 and TRBJ1-3; D ambiguous. The CDR3 here is CASSLDQAGGNTIYF. The CDR3 coding sequence is TGTGCCAGCAGTTTAGACCAGGCGGGTGGAAACACCATATATTTT.